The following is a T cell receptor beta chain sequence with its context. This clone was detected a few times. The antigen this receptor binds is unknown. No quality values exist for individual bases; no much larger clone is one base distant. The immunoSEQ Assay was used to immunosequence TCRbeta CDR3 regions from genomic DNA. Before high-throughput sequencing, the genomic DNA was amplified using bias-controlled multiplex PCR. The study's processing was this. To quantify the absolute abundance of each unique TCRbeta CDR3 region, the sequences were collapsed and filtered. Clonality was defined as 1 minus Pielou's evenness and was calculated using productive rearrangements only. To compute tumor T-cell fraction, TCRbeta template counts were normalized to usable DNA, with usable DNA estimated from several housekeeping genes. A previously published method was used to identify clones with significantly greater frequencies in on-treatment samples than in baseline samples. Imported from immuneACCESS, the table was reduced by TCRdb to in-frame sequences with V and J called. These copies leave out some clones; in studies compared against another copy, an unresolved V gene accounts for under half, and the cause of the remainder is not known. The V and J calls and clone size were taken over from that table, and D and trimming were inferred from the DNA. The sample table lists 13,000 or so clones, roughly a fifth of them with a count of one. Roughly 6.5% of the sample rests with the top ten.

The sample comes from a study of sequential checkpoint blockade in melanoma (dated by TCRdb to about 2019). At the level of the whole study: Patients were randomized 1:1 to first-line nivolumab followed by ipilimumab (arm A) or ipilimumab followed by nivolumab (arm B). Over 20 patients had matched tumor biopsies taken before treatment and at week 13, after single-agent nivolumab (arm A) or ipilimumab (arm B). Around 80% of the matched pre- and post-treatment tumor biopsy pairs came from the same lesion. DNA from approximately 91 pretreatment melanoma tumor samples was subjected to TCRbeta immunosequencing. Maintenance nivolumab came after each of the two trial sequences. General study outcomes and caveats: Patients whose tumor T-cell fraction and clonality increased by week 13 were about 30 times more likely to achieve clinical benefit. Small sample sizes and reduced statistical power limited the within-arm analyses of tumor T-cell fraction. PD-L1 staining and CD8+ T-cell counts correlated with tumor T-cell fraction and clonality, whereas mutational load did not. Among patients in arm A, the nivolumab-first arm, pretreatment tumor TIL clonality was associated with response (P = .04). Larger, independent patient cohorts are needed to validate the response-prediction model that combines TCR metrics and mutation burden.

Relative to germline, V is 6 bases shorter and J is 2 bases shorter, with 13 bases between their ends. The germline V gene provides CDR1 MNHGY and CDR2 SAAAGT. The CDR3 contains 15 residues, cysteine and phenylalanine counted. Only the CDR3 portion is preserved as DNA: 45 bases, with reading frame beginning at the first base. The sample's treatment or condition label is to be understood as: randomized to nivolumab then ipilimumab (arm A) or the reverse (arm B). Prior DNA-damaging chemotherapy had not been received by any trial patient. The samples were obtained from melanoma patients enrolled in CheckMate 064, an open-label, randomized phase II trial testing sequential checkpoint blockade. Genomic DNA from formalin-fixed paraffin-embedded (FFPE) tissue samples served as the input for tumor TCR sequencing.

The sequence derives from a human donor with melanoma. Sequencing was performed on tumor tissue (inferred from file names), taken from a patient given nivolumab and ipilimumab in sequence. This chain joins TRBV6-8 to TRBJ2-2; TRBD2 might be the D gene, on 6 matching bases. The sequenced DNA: TGTGCCAGCAGGGTCGGCGCGGGAAACACCGGGGAGCTGTTTTTT. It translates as CASRVGAGNTGELFF.